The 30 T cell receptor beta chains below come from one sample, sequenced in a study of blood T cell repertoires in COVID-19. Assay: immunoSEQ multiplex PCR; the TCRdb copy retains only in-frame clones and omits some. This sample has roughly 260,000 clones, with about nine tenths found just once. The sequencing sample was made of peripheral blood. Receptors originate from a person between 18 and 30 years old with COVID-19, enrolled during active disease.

The CDR3 sequence is CASSLGGSTESSTDTQYF. CDR3 in DNA: TGTGCCAGCAGTTTAGGCGGGAGCACCGAATCTAGCACAGATACGCAGTATTTT. This chain links TRBV27 with TRBJ2-3; 7 bases line up with TRBD2. Germline V gene data show CDR1 as MNHEY and CDR2 as SMNVEV (reference sequence). The trim removed 2 bases at V and 0 bases at J, leaving 11 bases unmatched. This CDR3 contains 18 residues.

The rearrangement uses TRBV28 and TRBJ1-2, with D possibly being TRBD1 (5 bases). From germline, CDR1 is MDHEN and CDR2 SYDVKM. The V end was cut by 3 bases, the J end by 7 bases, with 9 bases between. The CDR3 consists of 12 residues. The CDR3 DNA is TGTGCCAGCAGTTTGTCAGGGTCTGGCTACACCTTC. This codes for CASSLSGSGYTF.

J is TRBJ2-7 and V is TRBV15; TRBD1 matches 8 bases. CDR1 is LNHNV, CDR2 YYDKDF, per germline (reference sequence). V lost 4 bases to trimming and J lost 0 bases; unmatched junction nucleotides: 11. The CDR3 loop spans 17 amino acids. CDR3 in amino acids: CATSTLHRDRSSYEQYF. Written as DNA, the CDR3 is TGTGCCACCAGCACCCTTCATAGGGACAGGAGCTCCTACGAGCAGTACTTC.

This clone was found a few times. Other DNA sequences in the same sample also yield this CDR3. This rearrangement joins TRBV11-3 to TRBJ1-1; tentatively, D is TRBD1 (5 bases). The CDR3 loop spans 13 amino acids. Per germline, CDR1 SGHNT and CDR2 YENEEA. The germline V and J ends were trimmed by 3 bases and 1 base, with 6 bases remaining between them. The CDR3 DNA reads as TGTGCCAGCAGCTTGGGGGGGAACACTGAAGCTTTCTTT. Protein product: CASSLGGNTEAFF.

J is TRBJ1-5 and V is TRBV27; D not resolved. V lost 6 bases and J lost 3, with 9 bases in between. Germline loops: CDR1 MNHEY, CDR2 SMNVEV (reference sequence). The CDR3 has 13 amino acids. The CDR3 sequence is CASRQSINQPQHF. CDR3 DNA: TGTGCCAGCAGGCAGTCAATCAATCAGCCCCAGCATTTT.

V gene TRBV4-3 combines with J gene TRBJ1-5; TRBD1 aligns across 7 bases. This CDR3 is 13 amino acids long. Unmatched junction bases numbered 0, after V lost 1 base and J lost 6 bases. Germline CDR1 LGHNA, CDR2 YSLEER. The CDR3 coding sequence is TGCGCCAGCAGCCAAGCAGGGGGTCAGCCCCAGCATTTT. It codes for CASSQAGGQPQHF.

CDR3 nucleotide sequence: TGTGCCAGTTCTAAATGGACTAGCGGAGGGGTGGAGACCCAGTACTTC. Translation gives CASSKWTSGGVETQYF. The genes are TRBV2 and TRBJ2-5; 10 bases agree with TRBD2. Losses at the gene ends were 9 bases for V and 5 bases for J; bases not matched to a gene: 15. Per germline, CDR1 SNHLY and CDR2 FYNNEI. This CDR3 is 16 amino acids long. Supplemented by reference TRBV2 and TRBJ2-5, the full variable domain reads EPEVTQTPSHQVTQMGQEVILRCVPISNHLYFYWYRQILGQKVEFLVSFYNNEISEKSEIFDDQFSVERPDGSNFTLKIRSTKLEDSAMYFCASSKWTSGGVETQYFGPGTRLLVL.

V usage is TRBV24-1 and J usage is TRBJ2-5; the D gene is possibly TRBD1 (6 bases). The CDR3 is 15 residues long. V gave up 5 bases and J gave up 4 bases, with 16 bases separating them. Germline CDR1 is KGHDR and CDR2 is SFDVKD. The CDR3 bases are TGTGCCACCAGTGTGTGGGAGAGAGGGGGAGAGACCCAGTACTTC. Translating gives CATSVWERGGETQYF.

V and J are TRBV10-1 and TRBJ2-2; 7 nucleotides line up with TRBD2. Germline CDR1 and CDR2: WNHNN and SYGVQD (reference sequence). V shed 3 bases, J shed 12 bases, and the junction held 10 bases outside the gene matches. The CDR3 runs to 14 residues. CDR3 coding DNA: TGCGCCAGCAGTGAACCAGGGACTAACGTGAAGCTGTTTTTT. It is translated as CASSEPGTNVKLFF.

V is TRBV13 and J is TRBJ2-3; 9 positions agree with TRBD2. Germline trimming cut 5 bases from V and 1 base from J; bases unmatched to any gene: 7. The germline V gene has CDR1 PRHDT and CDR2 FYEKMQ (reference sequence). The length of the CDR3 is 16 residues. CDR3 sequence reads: CASSPTPSGGTDTQYF. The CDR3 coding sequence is TGTGCCAGCAGCCCCACCCCTAGCGGGGGCACAGATACGCAGTATTTT.

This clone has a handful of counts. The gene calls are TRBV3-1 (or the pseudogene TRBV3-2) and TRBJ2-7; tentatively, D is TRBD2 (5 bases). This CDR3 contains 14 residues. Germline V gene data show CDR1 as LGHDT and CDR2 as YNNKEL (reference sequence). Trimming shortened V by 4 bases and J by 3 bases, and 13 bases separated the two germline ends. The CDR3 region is CASSLARGNYEQYF. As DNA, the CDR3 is TGTGCCAGCAGCCTAGCCCGGGGAAACTACGAGCAGTACTTC.

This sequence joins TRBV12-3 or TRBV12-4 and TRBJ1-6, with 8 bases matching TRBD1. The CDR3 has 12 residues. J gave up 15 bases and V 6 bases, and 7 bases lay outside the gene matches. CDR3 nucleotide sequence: TGTGCCAGCAGCCAACAGGGGGTTGACCTCCACTTT. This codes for CASSQQGVDLHF.

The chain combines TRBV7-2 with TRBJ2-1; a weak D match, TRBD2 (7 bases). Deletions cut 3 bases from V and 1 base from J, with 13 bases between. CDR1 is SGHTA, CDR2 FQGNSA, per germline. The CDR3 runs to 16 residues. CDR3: CASSFRTRGSYNEQFF. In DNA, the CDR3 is TGTGCCAGCAGCTTCCGGACTAGGGGGTCCTACAATGAGCAGTTCTTC.

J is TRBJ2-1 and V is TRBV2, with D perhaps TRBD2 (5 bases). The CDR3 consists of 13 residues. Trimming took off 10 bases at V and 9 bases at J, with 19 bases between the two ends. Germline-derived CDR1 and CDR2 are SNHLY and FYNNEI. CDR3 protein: CAIRKDSAGEQFF. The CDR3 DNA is TGTGCCATCCGGAAGGATAGCGCAGGTGAGCAGTTCTTC.

The CDR3 DNA is TGCGCCAGCAGCCAAATAACAGGCTACGAGCAGTACTTC. It translates to CASSQITGYEQYF. This chain connects TRBV4-3 to TRBJ2-7; perhaps TRBD1 as D (5 bases). In germline, CDR1 is LGHNA, CDR2 YSLEER. Trimming removed 2 bases from V and 3 bases from J, with 8 bases in between. CDR3 length: 13 residues.

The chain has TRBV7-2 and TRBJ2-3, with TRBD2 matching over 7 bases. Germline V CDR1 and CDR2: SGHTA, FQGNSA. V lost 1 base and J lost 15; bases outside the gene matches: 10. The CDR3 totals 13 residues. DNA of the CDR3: TGTGCCAGCAGCTTAGGACTAGCCGACATTTCTTATTTT. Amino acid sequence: CASSLGLADISYF.

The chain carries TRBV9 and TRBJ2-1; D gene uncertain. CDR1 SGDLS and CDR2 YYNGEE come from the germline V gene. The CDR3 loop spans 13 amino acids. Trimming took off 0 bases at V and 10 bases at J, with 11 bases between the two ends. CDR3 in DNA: TGTGCCAGCAGCGTAGGCGGTTTCAACGAGCAGTTCTTC. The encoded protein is CASSVGGFNEQFF.

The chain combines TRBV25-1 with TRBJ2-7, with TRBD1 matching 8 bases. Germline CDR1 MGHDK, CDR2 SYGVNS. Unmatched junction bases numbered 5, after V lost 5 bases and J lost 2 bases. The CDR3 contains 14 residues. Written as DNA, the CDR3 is TGTGCCAGCAGTCCGGGACAGGAGACCTACGAGCAGTACTTC. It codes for CASSPGQETYEQYF.

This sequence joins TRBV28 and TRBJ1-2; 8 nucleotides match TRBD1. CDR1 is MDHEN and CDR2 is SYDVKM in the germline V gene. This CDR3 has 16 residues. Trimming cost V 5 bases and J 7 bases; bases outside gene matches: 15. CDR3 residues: CASSTSAGTGEGGYTF. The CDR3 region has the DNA TGTGCCAGCAGTACATCTGCCGGGACAGGAGAGGGTGGCTACACCTTC.

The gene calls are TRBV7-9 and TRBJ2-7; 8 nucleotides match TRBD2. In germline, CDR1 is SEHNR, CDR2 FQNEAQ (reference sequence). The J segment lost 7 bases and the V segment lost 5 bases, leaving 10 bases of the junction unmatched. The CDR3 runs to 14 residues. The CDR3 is CASSQQAGVEEQYF. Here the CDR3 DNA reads TGTGCCAGCAGCCAACAAGCGGGAGTAGAAGAGCAGTACTTC. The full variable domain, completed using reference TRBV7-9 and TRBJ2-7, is DTGVSQNPRHKITKRGQNVTFRCDPISEHNRLYWYRQTLGQGPEFLTYFQNEAQLEKSRLLSDRFSAERPKGSFSTLEIQRTEQGDSAMYLCASSQQAGVEEQYFGPGTRLTVT.

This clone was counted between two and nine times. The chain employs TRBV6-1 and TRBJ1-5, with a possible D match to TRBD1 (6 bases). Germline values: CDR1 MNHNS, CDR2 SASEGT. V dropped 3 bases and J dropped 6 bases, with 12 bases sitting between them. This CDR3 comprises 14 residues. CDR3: CASSEDQGFQPQHF. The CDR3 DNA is TGTGCCAGCAGTGAGGATCAGGGGTTTCAGCCCCAGCATTTT.

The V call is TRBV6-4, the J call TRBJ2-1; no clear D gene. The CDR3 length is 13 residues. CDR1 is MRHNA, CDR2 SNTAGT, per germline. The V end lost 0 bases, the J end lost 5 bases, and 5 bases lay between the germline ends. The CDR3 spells CASSDSTNNEQFF. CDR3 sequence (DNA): TGTGCCAGCAGTGACTCGACAAACAATGAGCAGTTCTTC.

The CDR3 nucleotides are TGCGCCAGCAGCTTGGCCTCGAAGGGGCCGACAGATACGCAGTATTTT. It is translated as CASSLASKGPTDTQYF. This rearrangement joins TRBV5-1 to TRBJ2-3; D may be TRBD1 (5 bases). This CDR3 contains 16 residues. Germline values: CDR1 SGHRS, CDR2 YFSETQ. V shed 0 bases and J shed 3 bases, with 14 bases lying between them.

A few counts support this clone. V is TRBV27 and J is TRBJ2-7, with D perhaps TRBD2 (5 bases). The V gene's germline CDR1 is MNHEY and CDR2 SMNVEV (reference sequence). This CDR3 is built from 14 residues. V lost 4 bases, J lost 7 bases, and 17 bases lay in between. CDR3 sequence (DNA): TGTGCCAGCAGTTCAGGCCCGTCGGGATGGGAGCAGTACTTC. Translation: CASSSGPSGWEQYF.

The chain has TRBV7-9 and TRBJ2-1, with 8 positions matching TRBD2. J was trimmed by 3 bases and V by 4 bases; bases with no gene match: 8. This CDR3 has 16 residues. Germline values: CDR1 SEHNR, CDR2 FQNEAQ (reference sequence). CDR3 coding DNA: TGTGCCAGCAGCTCCGGGAGGGCGGGAGACTACAATGAGCAGTTCTTC. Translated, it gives CASSSGRAGDYNEQFF. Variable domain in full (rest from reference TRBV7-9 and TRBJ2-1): DTGVSQNPRHKITKRGQNVTFRCDPISEHNRLYWYRQTLGQGPEFLTYFQNEAQLEKSRLLSDRFSAERPKGSFSTLEIQRTEQGDSAMYLCASSSGRAGDYNEQFFGPGTRLTVL.

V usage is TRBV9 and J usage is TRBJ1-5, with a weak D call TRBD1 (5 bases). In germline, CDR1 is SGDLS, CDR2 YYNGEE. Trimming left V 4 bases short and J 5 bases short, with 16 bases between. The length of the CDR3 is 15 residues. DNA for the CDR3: TGTGCCAGCAGCCTATCAGACAGCCACTATCAGCCCCAGCATTTT. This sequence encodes CASSLSDSHYQPQHF.

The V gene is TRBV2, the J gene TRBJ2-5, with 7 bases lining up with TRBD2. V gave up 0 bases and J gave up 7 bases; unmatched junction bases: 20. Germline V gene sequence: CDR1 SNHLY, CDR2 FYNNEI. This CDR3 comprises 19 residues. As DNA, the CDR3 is TGTGCCAGCAGTGAAGCCTGGTCGGGCGGGAGCCCTAACGGAGGGACCCAGTACTTC. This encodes CASSEAWSGGSPNGGTQYF. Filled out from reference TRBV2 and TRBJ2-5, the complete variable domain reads EPEVTQTPSHQVTQMGQEVILRCVPISNHLYFYWYRQILGQKVEFLVSFYNNEISEKSEIFDDQFSVERPDGSNFTLKIRSTKLEDSAMYFCASSEAWSGGSPNGGTQYFGPGTRLLVL.

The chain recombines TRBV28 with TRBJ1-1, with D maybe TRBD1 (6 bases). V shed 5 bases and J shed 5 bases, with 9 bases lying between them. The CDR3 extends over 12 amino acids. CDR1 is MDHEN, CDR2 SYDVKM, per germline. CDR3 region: CASSLQGTEAFF. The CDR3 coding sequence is TGTGCCAGCAGTCTGCAGGGGACTGAAGCTTTCTTT.

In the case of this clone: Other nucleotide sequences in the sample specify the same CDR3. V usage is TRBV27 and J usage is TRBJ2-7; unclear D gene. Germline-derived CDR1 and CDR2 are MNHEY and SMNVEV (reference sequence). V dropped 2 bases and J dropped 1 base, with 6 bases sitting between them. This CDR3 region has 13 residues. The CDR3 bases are TGTGCCAGCAGTTTAGGCAGGTCCTACGAGCAGTACTTC. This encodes CASSLGRSYEQYF.

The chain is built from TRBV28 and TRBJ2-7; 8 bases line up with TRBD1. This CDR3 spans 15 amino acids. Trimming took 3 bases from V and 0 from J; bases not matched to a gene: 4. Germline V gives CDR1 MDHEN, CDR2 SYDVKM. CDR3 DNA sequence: TGTGCCAGCAGTTTCCACGGGACAGGCTCCTACGAGCAGTACTTC. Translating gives CASSFHGTGSYEQYF.